This T cell receptor (beta chain) originates from a study of T cells in Graves' hyperthyroidism and ophthalmopathy. The study left out patients who had uncontrolled infection, other autoimmune disease, pregnancy or lactation. RNA transcripts were the template for amplifying TCR beta CDR3 regions. With the HTBI primer set, the TCR CDR3 went through a first round of RT-PCR. TCRdb processed the multiplex PCR reads anew with MiXCR; each CDR3 protein has one entry. The table shows over 250,000 distinct CDR3 sequences, with less than 30% occurring only once. CDR1 and CDR2 from the germline V gene are DFQATT and SNEGSKA (reference sequence). Trimming shortened V by 0 bases and J by 10 bases, and 19 bases separated the two germline ends. This CDR3 spans 16 amino acids. This clonotype has ten or more counts.

The receptor was derived from a man between 35 and 55 years old with Graves' hyperthyroidism that later progressed to Graves' ophthalmopathy. This rearrangement joins TRBV20-1 to TRBJ1-6, with D possibly being TRBD1 (6 bases). The specimen sequenced was blood. The chain's CDR3 is CSARDYLRGGGSPLHF. The CDR3 DNA is TGCAGTGCTAGAGATTATCTCCGAGGGGGAGGCTCACCCCTCCACTTT.